This T cell receptor (beta chain) was captured in a study of blood T cell repertoires in COVID-19. Study-wide context: Researchers got acute and convalescent COVID-19 samples from the United States, Italy and Spain. From T cells, B-cell-depleted T cells, or PBMCs came the material, which was cDNA or gDNA.

Some clones are missing from TCRdb's copy, which holds only in-frame ones; the method was immunoSEQ multiplex PCR. The sample includes 200,000 to 300,000 clones, roughly 76% of them seen just once. Those enrolled in Seattle joined during active infection and were followed longitudinally afterward. There are 13 residues in the CDR3. V shed 3 bases, J shed 11 bases, and the junction held 7 bases outside the gene matches. From germline, CDR1 is SEHNR and CDR2 FQNEAQ (reference sequence). Input material: peripheral blood. This TCR came from a woman aged 80 or older with COVID-19, enrolled during active disease. This chain links TRBV7-9 with TRBJ1-5; 7 nucleotides line up with TRBD1. The CDR3 protein is CASSFGQEGAQHF. The CDR3 region has the DNA TGTGCCAGCAGCTTCGGACAGGAAGGGGCCCAGCATTTT.